This T cell receptor (beta chain) derives from a study of blood T cell repertoires in COVID-19. This clone was found a few times. V was shortened by 4 bases and J by 0 bases, with 6 bases between the two germline ends. This CDR3 spans 13 amino acids. Assay used: immunoSEQ multiplex PCR; TCRdb lists only in-frame clones, some missing. The repertoire holds under 130,000 clones, with roughly 80% as singletons. The sequencing sample was made of peripheral blood. This sequence originates from a man aged 65 to 79 with active or convalescent COVID-19. The V gene is TRBV12-3 or TRBV12-4, the J gene TRBJ1-1; no clear D gene. CDR3 residues: CASSYIMNTEAFF. Here the CDR3 DNA reads TGTGCCAGCAGTTACATAATGAACACTGAAGCTTTCTTT.